This T cell receptor beta chain was sequenced in a study of cytomegalovirus exposure and HLA in healthy donors. General study results and limits: Reports indicate that TCR beta sequences accurately predicted the HLA-A and HLA-B alleles of most subjects. The authors later linked a missense DCLRE1C variant to TCR beta V- and J-gene trimming. Later analysis suggested links between common viral pathogens and several top significant clusters.

Healthy bone marrow donors made up the donors. A note on this clone: Its antigen is unidentified.

This CDR3 is built from 14 residues. Germline CDR1 SEHNR, CDR2 FQNEAQ (reference sequence). V was pared by 3 bases and J by 5 bases, with 5 bases of the junction left unmatched. The PCR used 60 Vbeta and 13 Jbeta primers. TCRdb's copy holds only in-frame clones and misses some; the assay was immunoSEQ multiplex PCR. The sample holds about 130,000 clones, just under 80% seen once. The sample consisted of PBMCs. This chain joins TRBV7-9 and TRBJ2-5, with 8 positions matching TRBD2. The receptor's source is a young man in good health. The CDR3 sequence is CASSFRLATETQYF. The CDR3 nucleotides are TGTGCCAGCAGCTTCCGACTAGCGACGGAGACCCAGTACTTC.